The T cell receptor (beta chain) under discussion was sequenced for a study of cytomegalovirus exposure and HLA in healthy donors. Study observations and caveats: CMV antigen specificity of a few CMV-associated chains was confirmed in vitro. TRBV6-2, TRBV6-3 and some other V segments were unresolvable in 87-base-pair reads. Rare TCR sequences dominated, though some public TCRs recurred in many donors.

A remark on this clone: Antigen unknown.

Germline-derived CDR1 and CDR2 are MNHNS and SASEGT. J lost 5 bases, V lost 5 bases, and 8 bases had no gene match. This CDR3 is 15 amino acids long. The PCR employed 60 Vbeta primers together with 13 Jbeta primers. Sequenced by immunoSEQ multiplex PCR; TCRdb stores in-frame clones only, minus some. The sample shows about 170,000 clones, around 80% of them seen only once. Nominal health characterized the donors when sampled, though unrecorded immune exposures were likely. The chain recombines TRBV6-1 with TRBJ2-5; 10 nucleotides align to TRBD1. Sequenced: PBMCs. The clonotype was recovered from a male donor in good health and CMV-seronegative. This CDR3 reads CASSPGTGDGETQYF. The CDR3, as DNA: TGTGCCAGCAGTCCCGGGACAGGGGATGGGGAGACCCAGTACTTC.